This passage covers 23 T cell receptor beta chains from one sample sequenced in a study of T-cell memory formation after mild COVID-19. TCRdb passed the 5' RACE reads through MiXCR, listing each CDR3 protein once. The data show hundreds of thousands of distinct CDR3 sequences, with around a sixth seen just once and 20% to 25% held by the top ten. The specimen was PBMCs or a T cell subset sorted from them (not recorded which). These TCRs come from a man between 18 and 35 years old who had mild COVID-19 (a few samples of this study predate the infection). Cell type and time point are not known.

The chain's CDR3 is CAISLDGQGTQYF. The DNA of the CDR3 is TGTGCCATCAGCCTGGACGGCCAGGGGACCCAGTACTTC. The chain couples TRBV10-3 to TRBJ2-5, with D maybe TRBD1 (5 bases). The V and J ends lost 6 bases and 7 bases respectively, with 15 bases between them. Germline CDR1 ENHRY, CDR2 SYGVKD. This CDR3 comprises 13 residues.

This clonotype was counted ten times or more. The V and J genes are TRBV4-3 and TRBJ2-1; weak D call: TRBD2 (5 bases). The CDR3 has 14 residues. The germline gives CDR1 LGHNA, CDR2 YSLEER. V shed 0 bases and J shed 9 bases, with 12 bases lying between them. CDR3 amino acids: CASSQERVHGEQFF. The CDR3 nucleotides are TGCGCCAGCAGCCAAGAGCGGGTTCATGGTGAGCAGTTCTTC.

The chain couples TRBV20-1 to TRBJ1-5, with D hard to call. Germline V gives CDR1 DFQATT, CDR2 SNEGSKA (reference sequence). V dropped 1 base and J dropped 4 bases, with 11 bases sitting between them. The CDR3 extends over 14 amino acids. The CDR3 loop reads CSARGTIRNQPQHF. In DNA, the CDR3 is TGCAGTGCTAGAGGGACGATACGGAATCAGCCCCAGCATTTT.

This clonotype was observed a few times. The V gene is TRBV7-9, the J gene TRBJ2-5, with D maybe TRBD2 (6 bases). Per the germline V gene, CDR1 is SEHNR and CDR2 is FQNEAQ (reference sequence). The CDR3 runs 16 residues. Between the trimmed V and J ends, which lost 5 bases and 4 bases, there was a span of 20 bases. CDR3 protein: CASSVRTIVNGETQYF. The CDR3 DNA follows: TGTGCCAGCAGCGTCCGGACTATCGTTAACGGAGAGACCCAGTACTTC.

This clonotype turned up a few times. The chain combines TRBV6-5 with TRBJ1-6; 8 bases fit TRBD1. In germline, CDR1 is MNHEY, CDR2 SVGAGI. Trimming took 10 bases from V and 9 from J; bases not matched to a gene: 23. This CDR3 is built from 18 residues. The CDR3 nucleotides are TGTGCCACCACACTTCCGGGACAGGCTCCGATACCTGGTTCACCCCTCCACTTT. Protein product: CATTLPGQAPIPGSPLHF.

The chain recombines TRBV18 with TRBJ2-5; the D is unclear. The V end was cut by 3 bases, the J end by 0 bases, with 11 bases between. The CDR3 is made up of 15 amino acids. Looked up from germline, CDR1 is KGHSH and CDR2 is LQKENI. As DNA, the CDR3 is TGTGCCAGCTCACCCCCTGCAGGATACCAAGAGACCCAGTACTTC. This gives the protein CASSPPAGYQETQYF.

The chain links TRBV7-9 to TRBJ1-2; no clear D. The CDR3 is made up of 13 amino acids. Germline lookup yields CDR1 SEHNR and CDR2 FQNEAQ (reference sequence). V was clipped by 5 bases and J by 5 bases, with 12 bases between them. Here the CDR3 DNA reads TGTGCCAGCAGCCGTGGAGGTGATTATGGCTACACCTTC. Translating it yields CASSRGGDYGYTF.

This clonotype has just a few counts. The chain uses TRBV9 and TRBJ1-6, with D possibly matching TRBD1 (5 bases). Trimming left V 0 bases short and J 7 bases short, with 11 bases between. Germline V gives CDR1 SGDLS, CDR2 YYNGEE. The CDR3 runs to 15 residues. The CDR3, as DNA: TGTGCCAGCAGCGTAGAAGGCAGGGACAATTCACCCCTCCACTTT. Amino acid sequence: CASSVEGRDNSPLHF.

In this sample, this clonotype turned up a few times. V is TRBV6-4 and J is TRBJ2-7; perhaps TRBD2 as D (5 bases). Germline-derived CDR1 and CDR2 are MRHNA and SNTAGT. The CDR3 length is 14 residues. Deletions cut 5 bases from V and 2 bases from J, with 13 bases between. The CDR3 is CASSSLSGTYEQYV. DNA of the CDR3: TGTGCCAGCAGTTCCCTCTCGGGGACCTACGAGCAGTACGTC.

This clonotype appeared many times. V and J are TRBV4-1 and TRBJ2-2; D possibly uses TRBD1 or TRBD2 (6 bases each). This CDR3 contains 14 residues. V lost 0 bases, J lost 6 bases, and 8 bases lay in between. Germline V CDR1 and CDR2: MGHRA, YSYEKL. CDR3 sequence reads: CASSQEGGAGELFF. In DNA, the CDR3 is TGCGCCAGCAGCCAAGAGGGGGGCGCCGGGGAGCTGTTTTTT.

This chain uses TRBV4-2 with TRBJ1-5, with D uncertain. Per germline, CDR1 LGHNA and CDR2 YNFKEQ. V was shortened by 0 bases and J by 1 base, with 4 bases between the two germline ends. This CDR3 is built from 14 residues. CDR3 protein: CASSQDRSNQPQHF. The CDR3 DNA reads as TGTGCCAGCAGCCAAGATAGGAGCAATCAGCCCCAGCATTTT.

The CDR3 DNA reads as TGCGCCAGCAGCCAACAGTTCGGGAGCTACGAGCAGTACTTC. Its protein is CASSQQFGSYEQYF. The chain has TRBV4-3 and TRBJ2-7, with D maybe TRBD2 (6 bases). CDR1 and CDR2 from the germline V gene are LGHNA and YSLEER. Trimming pared 2 bases from V and 3 bases from J, leaving 11 bases between. This CDR3 spans 14 amino acids.

V gene TRBV5-1 combines with J gene TRBJ1-2; no clear D. CDR1 and CDR2 from the germline V gene are SGHRS and YFSETQ. The V and J ends lost 4 bases and 8 bases respectively, with 12 bases between them. CDR3 length: 12 residues. The CDR3 is CASSPARNGYTF. Here the CDR3 DNA reads TGCGCCAGCAGCCCCGCAAGGAACGGCTACACCTTC.

V and J are TRBV5-1 and TRBJ1-2; D is ambiguous. The CDR3 loop spans 15 amino acids. Germline V gene lookup returns CDR1 SGHRS and CDR2 YFSETQ. V was clipped by 5 bases and J by 6 bases, with 20 bases between them. In DNA, the CDR3 is TGCGCCAGCAGACAGAGAAACCGGAGTTTTGATGGCTACACCTTC. Its translation: CASRQRNRSFDGYTF.

This clonotype was seen more than once but under ten times. The chain recombines TRBV20-1 with TRBJ2-2, with 7 bases lining up with TRBD2. CDR3 size: 15 residues. The junction had 5 bases not matched to a gene; V was cut back by 3 bases and J by 1 base. The V gene's germline CDR1 is DFQATT and CDR2 SNEGSKA (reference sequence). Here the CDR3 DNA reads TGCAGTGCTAGCCTCGCGGGGGAGAACACCGGGGAGCTGTTTTTT. Translation: CSASLAGENTGELFF.

The chain links TRBV6-2 or TRBV6-3 to TRBJ2-5, with 7 bases fitting TRBD2. The CDR3 spans 12 residues. CDR1 and CDR2 (germline): MNHEY, SVGEGT. The V segment lost 2 bases and the J segment 9 bases; nucleotides outside the gene matches: 3. The chain's CDR3 is CASSYLSGAQYF. CDR3 DNA sequence: TGTGCCAGCAGTTACCTAAGCGGGGCCCAGTACTTC.

There are a few counts of this clonotype. The chain links TRBV9 to TRBJ2-7, with a weak D call TRBD1 (5 bases). With 0 bases removed from V and 0 bases from J, the gap between germline ends came to 10 bases. The CDR3 consists of 15 residues. Germline V gene sequence: CDR1 SGDLS, CDR2 YYNGEE. The CDR3 region has the DNA TGTGCCAGCAGCGTAGAGGGGAAGGGCTCCTACGAGCAGTACGTC. Protein product: CASSVEGKGSYEQYV.

Ten or more counts support this clonotype. The J gene is TRBJ2-7, the V gene TRBV7-8; unclear D gene. The V and J ends lost 3 bases and 3 bases respectively, with 9 bases between them. The CDR3 covers 13 residues. Germline CDR1 reads SGHVS; CDR2 reads FQNEAQ. CDR3 protein: CASSFIQDYEQYF. The CDR3 DNA follows: TGTGCCAGCAGCTTCATCCAGGACTACGAGCAGTACTTC. Full variable domain (rest looked up from reference TRBV7-8 and TRBJ2-7): GAGVSQSPRYKVAKRGQDVALRCDPISGHVSLFWYQQALGQGPEFLTYFQNEAQLDKSGLPSDRFFAERPEGSVSTLKIQRTQQEDSAVYLCASSFIQDYEQYFGPGTRLTVT.

The chain couples TRBV7-6 to TRBJ1-5, with a weak D call TRBD1 (6 bases). The CDR3 sequence is 16 residues long. Trimming took 5 bases from V and 5 from J, leaving 19 bases between them. The V gene's germline CDR1 is SGHVS and CDR2 FNYEAQ. CDR3 region: CASSLTDQGNYQPQHF. In DNA, the CDR3 is TGTGCCAGCAGCCTCACAGACCAGGGGAACTATCAGCCCCAGCATTTT.

This clonotype was seen more than once but under ten times. This chain uses TRBV14 with TRBJ1-5, with TRBD1 matching 9 bases. The germline V gene encodes CDR1 SGHDN and CDR2 FVKESK. The CDR3 consists of 16 residues. J lost 7 bases, V lost 4 bases, and 11 bases had no gene match. For the CDR3, the DNA is TGTGCCAGCAGCCGCATAACAGGGGGCGGGTGCCAGCCCCAGCATTTT. Its translation: CASSRITGGGCQPQHF. Full variable domain (remainder filled in from reference TRBV14 and TRBJ1-5): EAGVTQFPSHSVIEKGQTVTLRCDPISGHDNLYWYRRVMGKEIKFLLHFVKESKQDESGMPNNRFLAERTGGTYSTLKVQPAELEDSGVYFCASSRITGGGCQPQHFGDGTRLSIL.

The V gene is TRBV7-9, the J gene TRBJ2-5, with a possible D match to TRBD2 (6 bases). Trimming shortened V by 4 bases and J by 0 bases, and 9 bases separated the two germline ends. This CDR3 has 14 residues. The germline CDR1 and CDR2 sequences are SEHNR and FQNEAQ (reference sequence). The chain's CDR3 is CASSSPGDQETQYF. The DNA of the CDR3 is TGTGCCAGCAGCTCTCCGGGGGACCAAGAGACCCAGTACTTC.

This clonotype has a handful of counts. The V gene is TRBV7-9, the J gene TRBJ2-5, with D unresolved. V was cut by 5 bases and J by 2 bases, with 6 bases left in between. The CDR3 totals 12 residues. The V gene's germline CDR1 is SEHNR and CDR2 FQNEAQ (reference sequence). CDR3 DNA sequence: TGTGCCAGCAGCCAGCAGCAAGAGACCCAGTACTTC. This translates into CASSQQQETQYF.

The chain links TRBV7-2 to TRBJ1-2; D might be TRBD1 (6 bases). The germline CDR1 and CDR2 sequences are SGHTA and FQGNSA. Trimming cost V 5 bases and J 8 bases, with 18 bases left between them. This CDR3 has 14 residues. The CDR3 sequence is CASSPSNRAIGYTF. CDR3 bases: TGTGCCAGCAGCCCTTCCAACAGGGCAATCGGCTACACCTTC.